This T cell receptor (beta chain) was recovered during a study of T cell clones after liver transplantation. Study summary: As an antigen-independent comparator, third-party-reactive TCRbeta sequences came from pre-transplant mixed lymphocyte reactions. Tolerant meant at least one year fully off immunosuppression without liver enzymes above twice normal. Blood was drawn pre-transplant, before withdrawal, and after full or failed withdrawal.

With respect to this clone: Distinct nucleotide sequences in the sample also encode this CDR3.

Produced via immunoSEQ multiplex PCR; TCRdb's table is partial and in-frame only. The sample carries about 71,000 clones, around 80% recorded once. The V and J ends lost 3 bases and 0 bases, in that order; junction bases with no gene match: 5. Germline-derived CDR1 and CDR2 are SGHRS and YFSETQ. The CDR3 spans 16 residues. Sequencing was performed on CD4+ T cells from blood, taken 12 months after liver transplant. The sequence derives from a human patient who received a liver transplant. The T cells may partly be graft donor cells. The V and J genes are TRBV5-1 and TRBJ2-4; 8 bases are shared with TRBD1. CDR3: CASSSWTGLAKNIQYF. CDR3 bases: TGCGCCAGCAGCTCCTGGACAGGGCTAGCCAAAAACATTCAGTACTTC.